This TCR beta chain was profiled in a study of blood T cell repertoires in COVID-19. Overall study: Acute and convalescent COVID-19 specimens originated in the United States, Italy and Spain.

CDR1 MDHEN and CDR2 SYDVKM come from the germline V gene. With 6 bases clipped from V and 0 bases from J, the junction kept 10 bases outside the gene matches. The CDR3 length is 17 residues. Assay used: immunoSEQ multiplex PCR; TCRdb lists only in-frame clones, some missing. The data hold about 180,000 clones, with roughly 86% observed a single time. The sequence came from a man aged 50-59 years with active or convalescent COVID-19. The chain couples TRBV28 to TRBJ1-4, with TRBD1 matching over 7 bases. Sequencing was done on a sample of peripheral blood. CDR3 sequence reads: CASRTLGGQTTNEKLFF. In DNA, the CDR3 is TGTGCCAGCAGGACGTTGGGGGGACAGACAACTAATGAAAAACTGTTTTTT.